This T cell receptor (beta chain) is drawn from a study of cytomegalovirus exposure and HLA in healthy donors. 60 Vbeta and 13 Jbeta primers were used in PCR. The assay was immunoSEQ multiplex PCR, and TCRdb's table has in-frame clones only and misses some. This sample yields about 160,000 clones, of which roughly two thirds are seen a single time; approximately 3% belongs to the top ten. Study-wide results and limits: Some segments of the V type, notably TRBV6-2 and TRBV6-3, were excluded as indistinguishable. It was assumed in the presence/absence analyses that sequencing depth was roughly uniform across donors.

CDR1 is MNHNS, CDR2 SASEGT, per germline. The CDR3 runs to 15 residues. V trimming: 2 bases; J trimming: 5 bases; junction bases outside the gene matches: 6. With respect to this clone: Its antigen is unknown. The identical CDR3 is also encoded by other nucleotide sequences in the sample.

Material: PBMCs. The receptor's source is a woman aged 25 to 45 in good health and CMV-seronegative. The V call is TRBV6-1, the J call TRBJ2-5; 9 positions agree with TRBD1. In DNA, the CDR3 is TGTGCCAGCAGTGAATCGAGACAGGGGGTTGAGACCCAGTACTTC. Amino acid sequence: CASSESRQGVETQYF.